This TCR beta chain was found in a study of Graves' ophthalmopathy and Graves' hyperthyroidism. Amplified material comprised TCR beta CDR3 regions derived from RNA transcripts. HTBI primers primed a first-round RT-PCR, and a second-round multiplex PCR followed. TCRdb redid the calling of the multiplex PCR reads with MiXCR, one entry per CDR3 protein. The repertoire holds over 650,000 distinct CDR3 sequences, approximately 39% seen once, with over 2.5% in the top ten. Trimming left V 8 bases short and J 3 bases short, with 17 bases between. Germline assignment: CDR1 SGHTA and CDR2 FQGTGA. This CDR3 region has 14 residues.

V and J are TRBV7-3 and TRBJ2-7, with D perhaps assigned TRBD1 or TRBD2 (6 bases each). The clonotype comes from an adult man with Graves' ophthalmopathy. Sequenced input: peripheral blood. The CDR3 nucleotides are TGTGCCAGCTCTCACGGGGGCCGAGGCTACGAGCAGTACTTC. Encoded protein: CASSHGGRGYEQYF.